In this sample, the clone carrying this T cell receptor beta chain turned up once. Residents of about two dozen US areas, aged about 18 to 89 years, made up the participants. Participant-reported clinical history was the basis for cohort assignment. The record originates from a study of blood T cell repertoires in COVID-19. Study at large: PBMCs, B-cell-depleted T cells, or T cells provided the cDNA or gDNA that made up the material.

Under the authors' procedure: Reference gene primer amplification yielded estimated nucleated cell counts. Clones were read by immunoSEQ multiplex PCR, and TCRdb kept only the in-frame ones, dropping some. V and J calls and clone size come straight from that table; D and trimming were deduced from the DNA. The table shows around 400,000 clones, with roughly 86% occurring only once. V lost 6 bases to trimming and J lost 0 bases; unmatched junction nucleotides: 5. CDR1 is MNHEY and CDR2 is SMNVEV in the germline V gene (reference sequence). CDR3 length: 15 amino acids. Sequenced material: PBMCs or T cells enriched from blood (not recorded which). The clonotype originates from a woman in her twenties or thirties who had recovered from COVID-19. The chain combines TRBV27 with TRBJ2-4; 7 bases align to TRBD1. DNA for the CDR3: TGTGCCAGCAGCCCCGGGACAGTAGCCAAAAACATTCAGTACTTC. It is translated as CASSPGTVAKNIQYF.